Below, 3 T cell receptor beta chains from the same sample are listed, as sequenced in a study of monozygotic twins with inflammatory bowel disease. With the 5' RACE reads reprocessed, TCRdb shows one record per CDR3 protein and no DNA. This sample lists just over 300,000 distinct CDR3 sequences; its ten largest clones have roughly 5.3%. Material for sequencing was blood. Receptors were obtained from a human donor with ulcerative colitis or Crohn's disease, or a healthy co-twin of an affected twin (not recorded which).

This CDR3 is CASSQDREAGELFF. This sequence joins TRBV5-1 and TRBJ2-2; TCRdb's D call of TRBD1 is untestable without DNA. The germline V gene encodes CDR1 SGHRS and CDR2 YFSETQ. This CDR3 spans 14 amino acids.

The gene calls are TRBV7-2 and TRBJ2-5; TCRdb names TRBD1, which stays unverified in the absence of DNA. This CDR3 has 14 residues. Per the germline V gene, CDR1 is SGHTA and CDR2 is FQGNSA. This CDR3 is CASSWGQGAETQYF.

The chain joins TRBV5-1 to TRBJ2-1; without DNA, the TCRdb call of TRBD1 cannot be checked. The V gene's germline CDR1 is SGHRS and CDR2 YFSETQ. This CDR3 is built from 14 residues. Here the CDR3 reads CASSYTGGYNEQFF. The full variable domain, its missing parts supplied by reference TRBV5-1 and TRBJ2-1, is KAGVTQTPRYLIKTRGQQVTLSCSPISGHRSVSWYQQTPGQGLQFLFEYFSETQRNKGNFPGRFSGRQFSNSRSEMNVSTLELGDSALYLCASSYTGGYNEQFFGPGTRLTVL.